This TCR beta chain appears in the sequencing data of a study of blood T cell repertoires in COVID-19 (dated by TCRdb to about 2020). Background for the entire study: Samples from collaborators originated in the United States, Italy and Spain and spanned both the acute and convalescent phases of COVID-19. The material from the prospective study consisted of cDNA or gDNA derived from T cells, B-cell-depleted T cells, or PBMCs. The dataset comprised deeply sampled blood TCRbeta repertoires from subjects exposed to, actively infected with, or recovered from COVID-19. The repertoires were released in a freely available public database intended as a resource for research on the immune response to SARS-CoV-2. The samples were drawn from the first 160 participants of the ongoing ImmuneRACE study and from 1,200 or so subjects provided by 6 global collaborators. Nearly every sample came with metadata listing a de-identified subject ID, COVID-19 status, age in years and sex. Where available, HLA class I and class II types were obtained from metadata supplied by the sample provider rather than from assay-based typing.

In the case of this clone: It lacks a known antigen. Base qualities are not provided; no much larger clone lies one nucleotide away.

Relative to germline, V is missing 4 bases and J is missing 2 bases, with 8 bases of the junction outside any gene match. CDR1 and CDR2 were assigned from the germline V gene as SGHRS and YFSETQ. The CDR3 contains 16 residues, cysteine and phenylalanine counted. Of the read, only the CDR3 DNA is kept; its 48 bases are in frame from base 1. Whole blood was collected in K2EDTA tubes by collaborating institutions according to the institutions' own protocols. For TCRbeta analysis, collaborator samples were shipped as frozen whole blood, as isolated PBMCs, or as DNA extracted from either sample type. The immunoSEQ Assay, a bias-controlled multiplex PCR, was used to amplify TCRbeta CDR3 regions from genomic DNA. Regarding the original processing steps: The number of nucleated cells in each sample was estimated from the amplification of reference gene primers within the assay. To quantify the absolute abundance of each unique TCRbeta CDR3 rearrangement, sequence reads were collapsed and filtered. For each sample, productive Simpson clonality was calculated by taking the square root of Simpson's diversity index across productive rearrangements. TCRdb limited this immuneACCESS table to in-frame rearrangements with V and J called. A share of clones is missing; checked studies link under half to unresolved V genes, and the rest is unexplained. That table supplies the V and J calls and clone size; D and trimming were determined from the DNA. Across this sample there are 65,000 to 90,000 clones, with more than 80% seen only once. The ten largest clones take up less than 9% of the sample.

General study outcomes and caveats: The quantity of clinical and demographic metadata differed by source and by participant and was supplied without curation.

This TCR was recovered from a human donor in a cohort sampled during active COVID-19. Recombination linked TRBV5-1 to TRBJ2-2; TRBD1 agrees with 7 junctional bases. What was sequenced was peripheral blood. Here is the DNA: TGCGCCAGCAGCCAAACCGGGACAGCAAACACCGGGGAGCTGTTTTTT. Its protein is CASSQTGTANTGELFF.